One T cell receptor beta chain is described in this entry. Expressed TCRB transcripts were sequenced, since all the RNA that had been isolated was reverse transcribed. Method: immunoSEQ multiplex PCR; TCRdb's copy keeps in-frame clones and lacks some. This table holds roughly 330,000 clones, about 10% found once. This entry belongs to a study of beta chain features in type 1 diabetes. The sample was naive CD4+ T cells from blood. This receptor was identified in a woman aged 25-40 years in good health.

The CDR3 reads CASSQVDGRSYNEQFF. The CDR3 nucleotides read TGTGCCAGCAGCCAAGTAGACGGGAGGTCTTACAATGAGCAGTTCTTC. V usage is TRBV4-2 and J usage is TRBJ2-1; 7 bases are shared with TRBD2. CDR1 is LGHNA and CDR2 is YNFKEQ in the germline V gene. CDR3 length: 16 amino acids. The junction had 7 bases not matched to a gene; V was cut back by 1 base and J by 4 bases.